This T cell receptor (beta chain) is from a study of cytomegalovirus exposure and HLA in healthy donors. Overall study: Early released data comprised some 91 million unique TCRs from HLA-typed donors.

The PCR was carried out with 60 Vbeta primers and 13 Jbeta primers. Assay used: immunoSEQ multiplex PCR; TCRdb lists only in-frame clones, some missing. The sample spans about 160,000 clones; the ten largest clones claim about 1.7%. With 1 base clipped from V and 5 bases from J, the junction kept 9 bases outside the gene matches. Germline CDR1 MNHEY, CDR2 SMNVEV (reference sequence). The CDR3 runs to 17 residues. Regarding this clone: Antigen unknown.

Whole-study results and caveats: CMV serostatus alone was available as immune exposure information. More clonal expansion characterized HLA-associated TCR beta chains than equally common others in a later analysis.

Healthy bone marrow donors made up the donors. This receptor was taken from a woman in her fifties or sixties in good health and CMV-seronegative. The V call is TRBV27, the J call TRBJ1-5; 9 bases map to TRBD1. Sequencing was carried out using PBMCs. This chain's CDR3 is CASSLFGGQGYYQPQHF. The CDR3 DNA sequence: TGTGCCAGCAGTTTATTTGGAGGACAGGGGTACTATCAGCCCCAGCATTTT.